This note documents a single T cell receptor beta chain sequence. No antigen is known for it. This CDR3 spans 14 amino acids. Trimming took off 0 bases at V and 5 bases at J, with 11 bases between the two ends. The germline CDR1 and CDR2 sequences are SGHNT and YYREEE (reference sequence). This entry belongs to a study of T cells in Graves' hyperthyroidism and ophthalmopathy. The PBMCs studied were ones that came from 10 ml fresh peripheral blood. Study results and limitations: Also found in blood were most expanded thyroid clonotypes above 0.001.

Researchers took RNA transcripts and amplified the TCR beta CDR3 regions from them. The HTBI set primed first-round TCR CDR3 RT-PCR. MiXCR, run by TCRdb on the multiplex PCR reads, gives a single entry per CDR3 protein. Among about 600,000 distinct CDR3 sequences, 13% to 15% were seen once, and the ten largest hold around 7%. The gene calls are TRBV5-4 and TRBJ1-2; D is perhaps TRBD1 (5 bases). The material sequenced was blood. The clonotype originates from a woman aged 18-29 years with Graves' ophthalmopathy. The DNA of the CDR3 is TGTGCCAGCAGCTTGGCCCCCGACAGTTATGGCTACACCTTC. It specifies CASSLAPDSYGYTF.